These 20 T cell receptor beta chains were all obtained from the same sample, sequenced in a study of PD-L1 blockade in urothelial cancer (dated by TCRdb to the late 2010s). This specimen's time point label, interpreted: peripheral blood 6 weeks after treatment start. Receptors were amplified or captured by the immunoSEQ multiplex PCR assay. TCRdb took this table from immuneACCESS and kept in-frame rearrangements with V and J called. Such tables lack part of the clones; where checked against another copy, unresolved V genes explain under half of the gap, and the rest is unexplained. Counted in this sample were 100,000 to 150,000 clones; approximately 85% of them appeared once. Around 2.4% of the sample is taken by the ten largest. This specimen was PBMCs, taken around atezolizumab (anti-PD-L1) treatment. All receptors come from a man aged 50 to 60 with urothelial cancer.

The gene calls are TRBV11-3 and TRBJ2-7, with 12 bases lining up with TRBD2. The CDR3 runs 16 residues. CDR1 and CDR2 (germline): SGHNT, YENEEA. With V trimmed by 4 bases and J by 6 bases, 10 bases remained unmatched. CDR3 in amino acids: CASSSNPTSGSSEQYF. The DNA for the CDR3 is TGTGCCAGCAGCTCAAACCCGACTAGCGGGAGTTCCGAGCAGTACTTC. The complete variable domain, with remaining parts taken from reference TRBV11-3 and TRBJ2-7, reads EAGVVQSPRYKIIEKKQPVAFWCNPISGHNTLYWYLQNLGQGPELLIRYENEEAVDDSQLPKDRFSAERLKGVDSTLKIQPAELGDSAVYLCASSSNPTSGSSEQYFGPGTRLTVT.

CDR3 protein: CASSPIDIYNEQFF. The CDR3 DNA reads TGTGCCAGCAGTCCCATAGACATCTACAATGAGCAGTTCTTC. The chain employs TRBV6-1 and TRBJ2-1; no definite D call. V shed 5 bases and J shed 3 bases, with 11 bases lying between them. CDR1 and CDR2 from the germline V gene are MNHNS and SASEGT. CDR3 length: 14 amino acids.

CDR3 amino acids: CASSYDREGLGGELFF. The CDR3 DNA follows: TGTGCCAGCAGTTACGATCGGGAGGGCCTTGGCGGGGAGCTGTTTTTT. This rearrangement joins TRBV6-5 to TRBJ2-2; the match to TRBD2 covers 8 bases. The V gene end was trimmed by 2 bases and the J gene end by 7 bases; junction bases not matched to a gene: 9. The CDR3 loop spans 16 amino acids. CDR1 MNHEY and CDR2 SVGAGI come from the germline V gene.

The chain carries TRBV6-5 and TRBJ2-1; 10 bases are shared with TRBD2. Germline lookup yields CDR1 MNHEY and CDR2 SVGAGI. V dropped 5 bases and J dropped 5; count of bases not matched to a gene: 6. This CDR3 has 15 amino acids. The CDR3 is CASSTGTSANNEQFF. CDR3 bases: TGTGCCAGCAGTACCGGGACTAGCGCCAACAATGAGCAGTTCTTC.

The chain recombines TRBV19 with TRBJ1-5; perhaps TRBD1 as D (5 bases). The CDR3 runs to 15 residues. V gave up 4 bases and J gave up 2 bases, with 12 bases separating them. Per the germline V gene, CDR1 is LNHDA and CDR2 is SQIVND (reference sequence). The CDR3 region is CASSTPGGGNQPQHF. CDR3 nucleotide sequence: TGTGCCAGTAGTACCCCGGGGGGGGGCAATCAGCCCCAGCATTTT.

This sequence joins TRBV30 and TRBJ2-3; unclear D gene. Germline CDR1 GTSNPN, CDR2 SVGIG (reference sequence). Trimming pared 0 bases from V and 1 base from J, leaving 5 bases between. This CDR3 has 13 amino acids. The CDR3 here is CAWSVGGTDTQYF. DNA of the CDR3: TGTGCCTGGAGTGTGGGCGGCACAGATACGCAGTATTTT.

This clone was detected only once. The chain has TRBV19 and TRBJ2-2; 11 nucleotides align to TRBD2. V lost 6 bases and J lost 2; bases outside the gene matches: 11. Germline loops: CDR1 LNHDA, CDR2 SQIVND (reference sequence). The CDR3 loop spans 18 amino acids. CDR3 nucleotide sequence: TGTGCCAGTAGCCCATCGGGGCTAGCGGGAGGCAACACCGGGGAGCTGTTTTTT. Its translation: CASSPSGLAGGNTGELFF.

V is TRBV7-3 and J is TRBJ2-1, with 10 positions matching TRBD2. There are 14 residues in the CDR3. CDR1 and CDR2 from the germline V gene are SGHTA and FQGTGA. V lost 5 bases and J lost 9; bases outside the gene matches: 7. For the CDR3, the DNA is TGTGCCAGCAGCGTTCTAGCGGGAGCTGGTGAGCAGTTCTTC. Translated, it gives CASSVLAGAGEQFF.

The V and J genes are TRBV5-1 and TRBJ2-1; TRBD2 agrees at 11 bases. The germline gives CDR1 SGHRS, CDR2 YFSETQ. The CDR3 is 14 residues long. With V trimmed by 2 bases and J by 9 bases, 4 bases remained unmatched. In nucleotides, the CDR3 is TGCGCCAGCAGCTTTAGCGGGAGGGCCGGTGAGCAGTTCTTC. It codes for CASSFSGRAGEQFF.

The chain's CDR3 is CASSLGQQETQYF. In DNA, the CDR3 is TGTGCCAGCAGCCTAGGACAGCAAGAGACCCAGTACTTC. The chain joins TRBV7-3 to TRBJ2-5; D possibly corresponds to TRBD1 (6 bases). From germline, CDR1 is SGHTA and CDR2 FQGTGA. CDR3 length equals 13 residues. V lost 5 bases to trimming and J lost 2 bases, with 9 bases between them. Full variable domain (outside the CDR3, taken from reference TRBV7-3 and TRBJ2-5): GAGVSQTPSNKVTEKGKYVELRCDPISGHTALYWYRQSLGQGPEFLIYFQGTGAADDSGLPNDRFFAVRPEGSVSTLKIQRTERGDSAVYLCASSLGQQETQYFGPGTRLLVL.

Note on this clone: The junction does not match germline at one end; this may be a read error. The genes are TRBV30 and TRBJ2-1; 7 positions agree with TRBD2. This CDR3 has 14 amino acids. Per germline, CDR1 GTSNPN and CDR2 SVGIG (reference sequence). CDR3 nucleotide sequence: TGTGCCTGGAGTCGGGCCCACTCGAGCGGGAAGCCTCTCTTC. Protein product: CAWSRAHSSGKPLF. Full variable domain (remainder filled in from reference TRBV30 and TRBJ2-1): SQTIHQWPATLVQPVGSPLSLECTVEGTSNPNLYWYRQAAGRGLQLLFYSVGIGQISSEVPQNLSASRPQDRQFILSSKKLLLSDSGFYLCAWSRAHSSGKPLFGPGTRLTVL.

This sequence joins TRBV18 and TRBJ2-7; D possibly corresponds to TRBD2 (6 bases). This CDR3 has 13 residues. The V end was cut by 3 bases, the J end by 9 bases, with 15 bases between. CDR1 and CDR2 (germline): KGHSH, LQKENI. Here the CDR3 DNA reads TGTGCCAGCTCACCGACTAAGGACTATCCGCAGTACTTC. This encodes CASSPTKDYPQYF.

The V gene is TRBV2, the J gene TRBJ2-3, with TRBD2 matching 8 bases. The CDR3 length is 18 residues. Germline V gene lookup returns CDR1 SNHLY and CDR2 FYNNEI. After removal of 7 bases from V and 3 bases from J, the junction contained 18 bases not matched to a gene. As DNA, the CDR3 is TGTGCCAGCAACCCCCTCGGAGGTACCGGCGGGAGGACAGATACGCAGTATTTT. Translated, it gives CASNPLGGTGGRTDTQYF.

The CDR3 is CASSYRDEGKLFF. The CDR3 DNA is TGTGCCAGCAGCTACAGGGATGAGGGAAAACTGTTTTTT. The genes are TRBV5-5 and TRBJ1-4; TRBD1 might be the D (6 bases). V lost 3 bases and J lost 10, with 13 bases in between. The CDR3 is made up of 13 amino acids. Germline CDR1 SGHKS, CDR2 YYEKEE (reference sequence).

The chain employs TRBV2 and TRBJ2-7, with TRBD1 as a possible D gene (5 bases). The ends were cut back, 4 bases at V and 4 bases at J, with 17 bases in the middle. The germline CDR1 and CDR2 sequences are SNHLY and FYNNEI. This CDR3 contains 15 residues. CDR3 bases: TGTGCCAGCAGTGGGGGCCTGCGTGGTCTTTACGAGCAGTACTTC. This gives the protein CASSGGLRGLYEQYF.

The rearrangement links TRBV6-1 to TRBJ1-1; no definite D call. V was shortened by 4 bases and J by 2 bases, with 11 bases between the two germline ends. The CDR3 totals 14 residues. Germline CDR1 reads MNHNS; CDR2 reads SASEGT. Here the CDR3 reads CASSANQANTEAFF. The DNA for the CDR3 is TGTGCCAGCAGTGCGAACCAAGCCAACACTGAAGCTTTCTTT.

The V call is TRBV5-6, the J call TRBJ1-5; TRBD1 might be the D (6 bases). The CDR3 sequence is 14 residues long. Trimming shortened V by 2 bases and J by 3 bases, and 9 bases separated the two germline ends. Germline V lookup: CDR1 SGHDT, CDR2 YYEEEE. The CDR3 nucleotides read TGTGCCAGCAGCTTACAGGGTAACAATCAGCCCCAGCATTTT. Protein: CASSLQGNNQPQHF.

J is TRBJ1-5 and V is TRBV18; TRBD1 agrees at 11 bases. The ends lost 3 bases at V and 6 bases at J; junction bases unmatched: 13. The CDR3 has 18 amino acids. Germline V gene data show CDR1 as KGHSH and CDR2 as LQKENI. The CDR3 DNA reads as TGTGCCAGCTCACCCGGGACAGGGGGTCCCGGGTCCAGTCAGCCCCAGCATTTT. It encodes CASSPGTGGPGSSQPQHF.

The rearrangement links TRBV19 to TRBJ2-7; possibly TRBD2 for D (6 bases). The V gene's germline CDR1 is LNHDA and CDR2 SQIVND (reference sequence). The CDR3 totals 13 residues. V lost 5 bases and J 2 bases, leaving 10 bases between the germline ends. The CDR3 region is CASSLSGAYEQYF. CDR3 nucleotides: TGTGCCAGTAGTTTATCGGGGGCCTACGAGCAGTACTTC.

The gene calls are TRBV6-5 and TRBJ1-2, with D perhaps matching TRBD1 (6 bases). V dropped 5 bases and J dropped 3 bases, with 10 bases sitting between them. The CDR3 has 13 residues. Germline CDR1 reads MNHEY; CDR2 reads SVGAGI. CDR3 sequence: CASSRDNDYGYTF. The CDR3 DNA reads as TGTGCCAGCAGTCGGGACAACGACTATGGCTACACCTTC.